The clone carrying this T cell receptor beta chain has a handful of counts. The data are from a study of beta chain features in type 1 diabetes. As for the study in general: Analysis included 100 million to 110 million sorted cells drawn from all samples.

Expressed TCRB transcripts were sequenced after all isolated RNA was converted to cDNA. Clones were read by immunoSEQ multiplex PCR, and TCRdb kept only the in-frame ones, dropping some. The sample lists about 620,000 clones, roughly a sixth occurring once. From germline, CDR1 is SGHAT and CDR2 FQNNGV. The CDR3 extends over 16 amino acids. The V gene lost 1 base and the J gene lost 6 bases, with 17 bases spanning the gap. The sequencing input was naive CD4+ T cells from blood. The sequence derives from a man between 18 and 35 years old in good health. V usage is TRBV11-2 and J usage is TRBJ2-3, with D possibly TRBD1 on 5 matching bases. As DNA, the CDR3 is TGTGCCAGCAGCTTAGGAACTCAGGGCTGGACGGATACGCAGTATTTT. The encoded protein is CASSLGTQGWTDTQYF. Full variable domain (remainder filled in from reference TRBV11-2 and TRBJ2-3): EAGVAQSPRYKIIEKRQSVAFWCNPISGHATLYWYQQILGQGPKLLIQFQNNGVVDDSQLPKDRFSAERLKGVDSTLKIQPAKLEDSAVYLCASSLGTQGWTDTQYFGPGTRLTVL.